This TCR beta chain was sequenced in a study of T cell responses to AZD1222 COVID-19 vaccine (dated by TCRdb to the early 2020s). Concerning the study at large: Because spike-specific TCR depth and breadth did not differ between the two schedules, AZD1222 recipients who got a second dose at roughly 4 weeks were pooled with those who got a second dose at roughly 12 weeks. Trial participants were enrolled into age subgroups of 18-55, 56-69 and 70-plus years, which contained 148, 28 and 57 TCR-sequenced participants, respectively. TCR sequencing covered 230 or so trial participants: 200 to 210 given two doses of AZD1222 and approximately 26 given two doses of MenACWY control vaccine. Points the paper makes about the study in general: After two AZD1222 doses, spike-specific TCR breadth and depth were significantly higher than at day 0 and than in MenACWY recipients. Only a handful of AZD1222 recipients were SARS-CoV-2 seropositive at baseline, limiting conclusions about previously exposed vaccinees. The 56-69-year group was small, and its depth increase did not reach significance, likely because of low power. The whole spike protein was spanned by vaccine-associated CD4 TCRs, and dominant responses were seen in regions 160-218 and 743-854. Participants were mostly white British and included more females than males, and it was suggested by the authors that clonal diversity may have been underestimated. Because no samples from the day 14 peak response were available, repertoires could be characterized only after the peak T cell response. Nearly half of unique spike-specific TCRs reportedly recognized epitopes outside regions mutated in the B.1.351 and B.1.1.7 variants.

The time point label, as the study defines it: baseline before first vaccination. Vaccinee samples were obtained from the UK trials COV001 and COV002, which included a single-blind randomized controlled phase 2/3 trial of AZD1222 (ChAdOx1 nCoV-19) in healthy adults. Trial participant PBMC samples were collected at day 0 and day 28 after the second dose for TCRbeta chain sequencing. CDR1 and CDR2 are read off the germline V gene as SNHLY and FYNNEI. Cut back by 6 bases and 6 bases, the V and J ends lie 16 bases apart. Counted from cysteine to phenylalanine, this CDR3 has 14 amino acids. This entry keeps only the CDR3 DNA: 42 bases, framed from base 1. Concerning this clone: Its binding antigen is unknown. Base quality data are lacking; no much larger clone is found one base away.

The CDR3 regions of human TCRbeta chains were analyzed by immunosequencing. On the authors' methods: TCRs in the repertoires were matched against a reference library of SARS-CoV-2-specific TCRs that had been generated with the MIRA antigen-specificity platform. Breadth was defined as the fraction of unique TCRs that were SARS-CoV-2-associated, and depth was defined as the fraction of total T cells that were SARS-CoV-2-associated. Using the MIRA data, every spike-specific TCR was mapped to the spike region that the TCR reacted to and assigned to either a CD4 or a CD8 class. Log10-transformed breadth and depth values were compared by one-way ANOVA with Sidak's multiple comparisons tests. The table was pulled from immuneACCESS by TCRdb, which kept in-frame rearrangements only. Such tables lose some clones; where checked, under half of the loss comes from unresolved V genes, and the rest has no known cause. V and J calls plus clone size are reproduced from that table; the DNA served to infer D and trimming. Across this sample there are over 120,000 clones, with 70% to 90% seen only once. Of the sample, approximately 8% falls within the top ten clones.

The rearranged chain carries TRBV2 and TRBJ2-3; TRBD1 is possibly the D segment (6 matching bases). This specimen was peripheral blood, taken on day 0 of AZD1222 vaccination. The receptor was isolated from an adult in good health. The nucleotides read TGTGCCAGCAGCGAACAGGGATACTCCGATACGCAGTATTTT. This is translated as CASSEQGYSDTQYF.